Following are 11 T cell receptor beta chains from one sample sequenced in a study of blood T cell repertoires in COVID-19. Profiled with immunoSEQ multiplex PCR; TCRdb holds only in-frame clones, not every one. The profile shows about 120,000 clones, 85% to 90% of them singletons. The sequenced material came from peripheral blood. The source is a man between 65 and 79 years old who had recovered from COVID-19.

This clone was seen a single time. The V call is TRBV6-6, the J call TRBJ2-6, with D hard to call. V was cut by 5 bases and J by 0 bases, with 11 bases left in between. Looked up from germline, CDR1 is MNHNY and CDR2 is SVGAGI (reference sequence). The CDR3 sequence is 16 residues long. The CDR3 sequence is CASSRLDSSGANVLTF. CDR3 nucleotides: TGTGCCAGCAGTCGATTAGATAGCTCTGGGGCCAACGTCCTGACTTTC.

The table lists this clone with a few counts. V gene TRBV7-8 combines with J gene TRBJ2-5; TRBD2 agrees at 13 bases. The CDR3 runs to 16 residues. Germline CDR1 and CDR2: SGHVS and FQNEAQ. V dropped 4 bases and J dropped 2; count of bases not matched to a gene: 4. The CDR3: CASSYGLAGAQETQYF. For the CDR3, the DNA is TGTGCCAGCAGCTATGGACTAGCGGGGGCGCAAGAGACCCAGTACTTC.

The chain joins TRBV6-1 to TRBJ2-7; tentative D call: TRBD2 (5 bases). The CDR3 has 12 amino acids. The V end lost 1 base, the J end lost 5 bases, and 6 bases lay between the germline ends. The germline gives CDR1 MNHNS, CDR2 SASEGT. The CDR3 bases are TGTGCCAGCAGTGAAGAGAGGGACGAGCAGTACTTC. This encodes CASSEERDEQYF.

This rearrangement joins TRBV10-3 to TRBJ2-3; the D gene is possibly TRBD1 (5 bases). V lost 2 bases and J lost 3, with 6 bases in between. The CDR3 has 13 amino acids. The germline gives CDR1 ENHRY, CDR2 SYGVKD. In DNA, the CDR3 is TGTGCCATCAGTGAGGCAGGGACAGATACGCAGTATTTT. It translates to CAISEAGTDTQYF.

This clone was seen a handful of times. The rearrangement uses TRBV21-1 and TRBJ1-1; no DNA check was done on the table's D call, TRBD1. TRBV21-1 is a known pseudogene. The CDR3 consists of 15 residues. CDR3 bases: TGTGCCAGCAGCAAAGTCCAGGACAGCAACACTGAAGCTTTCTTT. Protein: CASSKVQDSNTEAFF.

This chain joins TRBV5-1 and TRBJ2-7; the D is unclear. Looked up from germline, CDR1 is SGHRS and CDR2 is YFSETQ. V lost 0 bases and J lost 3, with 7 bases in between. This CDR3 has 13 residues. The CDR3 DNA reads as TGCGCCAGCAGCTTGGCTGCGAACTACGAGCAGTACTTC. Amino acid sequence: CASSLAANYEQYF.

The chain employs TRBV5-1 and TRBJ2-7, with 14 positions matching TRBD2. Germline V gene sequence: CDR1 SGHRS, CDR2 YFSETQ. V lost 4 bases to trimming and J lost 2 bases; unmatched junction nucleotides: 11. The CDR3 is made up of 18 amino acids. The chain's CDR3 is CASSRGTSGGPPPYEQYF. Written as DNA, the CDR3 is TGCGCCAGCAGCAGAGGGACTAGCGGGGGTCCCCCCCCCTACGAGCAGTACTTC.

The CDR3 nucleotides are TGTGCCAGCAGCCCCGGACAGGTCACTGAAGCTTTCTTT. Its protein product is CASSPGQVTEAFF. The chain carries TRBV5-5 and TRBJ1-1; 7 positions agree with TRBD1. The V and J ends lost 4 bases and 4 bases, in that order; junction bases with no gene match: 4. CDR3 size: 13 residues. Looked up from germline, CDR1 is SGHKS and CDR2 is YYEKEE (reference sequence).

The chain recombines TRBV6-5 with TRBJ1-6; TRBD1 matches at 8 bases. The CDR3 has 15 residues. CDR1 and CDR2 from the germline V gene are MNHEY and SVGAGI. V shed 7 bases, J shed 8 bases, and the junction held 10 bases outside the gene matches. Written as DNA, the CDR3 is TGTGCCAGCATTGGACAGGGATGGGGCCATTCACCCCTCCACTTT. Protein: CASIGQGWGHSPLHF.

V gene TRBV6-5 combines with J gene TRBJ2-5; 10 positions match TRBD1. Germline CDR1 MNHEY, CDR2 SVGAGI. The J segment lost 4 bases and the V segment lost 6 bases, leaving 5 bases of the junction unmatched. This CDR3 has 14 amino acids. The CDR3: CASSRQGAGETQYF. The CDR3 DNA reads as TGTGCCAGCAGCCGACAGGGGGCTGGAGAGACCCAGTACTTC.

This clone was detected a few times. This CDR3 is CAIRKDRTNEKLFF. The CDR3, as DNA: TGTGCCATCAGAAAAGACAGGACGAATGAAAAACTGTTTTTT. This sequence joins TRBV10-3 and TRBJ1-4; D may be TRBD1 (6 bases). The CDR3 consists of 14 residues. In germline, CDR1 is ENHRY, CDR2 SYGVKD. V lost 6 bases to trimming and J lost 5 bases, with 13 bases between them.